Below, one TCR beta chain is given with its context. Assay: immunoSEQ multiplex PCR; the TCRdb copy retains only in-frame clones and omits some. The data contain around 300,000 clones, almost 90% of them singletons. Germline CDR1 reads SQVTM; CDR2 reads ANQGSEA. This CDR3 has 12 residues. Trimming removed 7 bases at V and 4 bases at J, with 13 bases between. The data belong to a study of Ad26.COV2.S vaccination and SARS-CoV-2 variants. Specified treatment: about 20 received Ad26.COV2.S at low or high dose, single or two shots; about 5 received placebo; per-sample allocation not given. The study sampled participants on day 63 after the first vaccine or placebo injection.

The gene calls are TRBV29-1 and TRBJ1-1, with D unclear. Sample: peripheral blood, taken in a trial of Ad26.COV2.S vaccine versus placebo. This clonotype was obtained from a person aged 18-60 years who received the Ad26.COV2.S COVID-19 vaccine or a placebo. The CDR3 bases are TGCAGCGCCGACACGGGTGGCACTGAAGCTTTCTTT. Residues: CSADTGGTEAFF.